This T cell receptor beta chain emerged from a study of neoadjuvant nivolumab and ipilimumab in lung cancer. General study findings and limits: Compared with tumor-adjacent uninvolved lung, resected tumors showed greater richness and clonality. Only a small number of samples underwent TCR sequencing. Pretherapy blood TCR richness correlated positively with resected tumor richness. Only two of four nivolumab-treated tumors gained richness and clonality by surgery.

V was clipped by 7 bases and J by 4 bases; unmatched bases: 10. The CDR3 has 15 amino acids. Per germline, CDR1 LNHDA and CDR2 SQIVND (reference sequence). The data were produced by immunoSEQ multiplex PCR, yet TCRdb's version contains in-frame clones alone and is incomplete. The sample holds around 3,000 clones, about 90% seen once. Regarding this clone: The antigen is undetermined.

V is TRBV19 and J is TRBJ1-5, with TRBD1 identical over 7 bases. This TCR was sampled from an adult with non-small cell lung cancer. The material sequenced was tumor tissue, taken after neoadjuvant nivolumab, alone or with ipilimumab, at or shortly before surgery. Here the CDR3 DNA reads TGTGCCAGTAAGGGGGCCGGGTCCCTTAATCAGCCCCAGCATTTT. Its protein is CASKGAGSLNQPQHF.